These T cell receptor beta chains were read from a single sample in a study of regulatory and conventional T cells in RAG deficiency. Assay used: immunoSEQ multiplex PCR; TCRdb lists only in-frame clones, some missing. Of some 19,000 clones in the sample, roughly 90% were seen once. The sample was also reused in another study, on regulatory T cells.

The sequencing input was Tregs sorted from blood. These receptors all come from a human donor in good health. Both conserved end residues are part of each CDR3. A D gene is named only where the DNA matches it firmly. For some rows the clone size is stated as once, few or many, or as a class when expanded; others skip it.

>TRBJ2-1|TRBD2|-|TRBV9
CASSVASSGRANEQFF
TGTGCCAGCAGCGTAGCTTCTAGCGGGAGGGCCAATGAGCAGTTCTTC
>TRBJ1-2|TRBD1|-|TRBV2
CASSERQGARGYTF
TGTGCCAGCAGTGAAAGGCAGGGGGCGAGGGGCTACACCTTC
>TRBJ1-4|-|-|TRBV5-4
CASSLGGRNEKLFF
TGTGCCAGCAGCTTGGGGGGGAGGAATGAAAAACTGTTTTTT
>TRBJ1-2|-|-|TRBV18
CASSPGPGNYGYTF
TGTGCCAGCTCACCAGGGCCAGGGAACTATGGCTACACCTTC
>TRBJ2-5|-|-|TRBV14
CASSRRETQYF
TGTGCCAGCAGCCGACGAGAGACCCAGTACTTC
>TRBJ1-4|-|-|TRBV5-1
CASSLGRPTGEKLFF
TGCGCCAGCAGCTTGGGAAGACCAACAGGGGAAAAACTGTTTTTT
>TRBJ2-1|-|-|TRBV6-1
CASRRGGSYNEQFF
TGTGCCAGCAGGCGAGGCGGTTCCTACAATGAGCAGTTCTTC
>TRBJ2-5|-|few|TRBV4-1
CASRGTGASGETQYF
TGCGCCAGCAGAGGTACGGGGGCCTCGGGAGAGACCCAGTACTTC
>TRBJ1-2|-|-|TRBV6-5
CASSDGTPPYGYTF
TGTGCCAGCAGTGACGGGACACCTCCCTATGGCTACACCTTC
>TRBJ2-7|-|-|TRBV5-1
CASSKGDYYEQYF
TGCGCCAGCAGCAAGGGAGACTACTACGAGCAGTACTTC
>TRBJ2-3|-|-|TRBV13
CASSFSSSTDTQYF
TGTGCCAGCAGCTTCAGTAGCTCCACAGATACGCAGTATTTT
>TRBJ2-1|TRBD2|-|TRBV28
CASSLFWGPRASGRGSYDNEQFF
TGTGCCAGCAGTTTATTTTGGGGACCCAGAGCTAGCGGGAGAGGGTCGTATGACAATGAGCAGTTCTTC
>TRBJ2-7|TRBD1|-|TRBV6-5
CASSKSTGSMYEQYF
TGTGCCAGCAGTAAATCGACAGGGTCTATGTACGAGCAGTACTTC
>TRBJ1-2|-|-|TRBV2
CASPPPGRDGYTF
TGTGCCAGTCCACCCCCGGGGAGAGATGGCTACACCTTC
>TRBJ2-7|TRBD1|-|TRBV5-5
CASSGGQATYEQYF
TGTGCCAGCAGCGGAGGACAGGCTACCTACGAGCAGTACTTC
>TRBJ2-7|TRBD2|-|TRBV7-2
CASSLDGRAYEQYF
TGTGCCAGCAGCTTAGACGGGAGGGCCTACGAGCAGTACTTC
>TRBJ2-5|-|-|TRBV7-8
CASSLAAAGAQYF
TGTGCCAGCAGCTTAGCGGCAGCAGGGGCTCAGTACTTC
>TRBJ2-5|TRBD2|-|TRBV28
CASSSLAGGPGETQYF
TGTGCCAGCAGTTCCCTAGCGGGAGGGCCCGGGGAGACCCAGTACTTC
>TRBJ1-4|-|-|TRBV5-6
CASSRTARGNEKLFF
TGTGCCAGCAGTCGGACAGCGCGGGGGAATGAAAAACTGTTTTTT
>TRBJ2-7|-|-|TRBV4-2
CASSQTTNLYEQYF
TGTGCCAGCAGCCAAACCACTAATCTCTACGAGCAGTACTTC
>TRBJ1-2|-|-|TRBV19
CASSTSFEGLYGYTF
TGTGCCAGTAGTACTTCTTTCGAGGGTCTCTATGGCTACACCTTC
>TRBJ1-1|TRBD1|-|TRBV10-1
CASSHQGASEAFF
TGCGCCAGCAGTCATCAGGGGGCCAGTGAAGCTTTCTTT
>TRBJ2-7|-|-|TRBV7-9
CASSFGGALHEQYF
TGTGCCAGCAGCTTCGGCGGGGCCCTCCACGAGCAGTACTTT
>TRBJ1-3|-|-|TRBV6-1
CASNQVLNTIYF
TGTGCCAGCAATCAGGTTCTAAACACCATATATTTT
>TRBJ2-5|-|-|TRBV18
CASLGAGGAFQETQYF
TGTGCCAGCCTCGGGGCTGGCGGAGCATTCCAAGAGACCCAGTACTTC
>TRBJ2-3|-|once|TRBV30
CAWTTRRARMDTQYF
TGTGCCTGGACAACCCGGAGGGCCCGGATGGATACGCAGTATTTT
>TRBJ1-2|TRBD1|-|TRBV2
CASSDNRDRGLSNYGYTF
TGTGCCAGCAGTGATAACCGGGACAGGGGCCTCTCTAACTATGGCTACACCTTC
>TRBJ2-7|-|-|TRBV5-1
CASSDSGLSYEQYF
TGCGCCAGCAGCGACAGCGGTTTATCCTACGAGCAGTACTTC
>TRBJ2-5|TRBD2|once|TRBV5-1
CASSPGLATQETQYF
TGCGCCAGCAGCCCGGGACTAGCGACCCAAGAGACCCAGTACTTC
>TRBJ1-4|-|-|TRBV7-3
CASSLTGTNEKLFF
TGTGCCAGCAGCTTAACAGGGACTAATGAGAAACTGTTTTTT
>TRBJ2-7|-|-|TRBV6-6
CASSYDEQYF
TGTGCCAGCAGTTACGACGAGCAGTACTTC
>TRBJ2-7|TRBD1|-|TRBV5-1
CASQTLTGGEQYF
TGCGCCAGCCAAACACTTACAGGGGGCGAGCAGTACTTC
>TRBJ2-2|-|-|TRBV5-1
CASSPRLGNTGELFF
TGCGCCAGCAGCCCAAGGTTAGGAAACACCGGGGAGCTGTTTTTT